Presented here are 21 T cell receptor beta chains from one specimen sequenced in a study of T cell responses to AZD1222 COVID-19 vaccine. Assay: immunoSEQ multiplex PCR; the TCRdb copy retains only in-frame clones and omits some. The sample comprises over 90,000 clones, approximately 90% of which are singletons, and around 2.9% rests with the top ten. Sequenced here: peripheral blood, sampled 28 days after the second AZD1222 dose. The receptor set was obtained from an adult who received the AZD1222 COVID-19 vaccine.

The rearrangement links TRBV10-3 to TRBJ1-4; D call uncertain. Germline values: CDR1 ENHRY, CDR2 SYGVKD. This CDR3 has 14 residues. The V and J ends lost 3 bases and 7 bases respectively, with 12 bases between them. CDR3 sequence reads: CAISEGIGGEKLFF. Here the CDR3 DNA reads TGTGCCATCAGTGAAGGGATAGGTGGTGAAAAACTGTTTTTT.

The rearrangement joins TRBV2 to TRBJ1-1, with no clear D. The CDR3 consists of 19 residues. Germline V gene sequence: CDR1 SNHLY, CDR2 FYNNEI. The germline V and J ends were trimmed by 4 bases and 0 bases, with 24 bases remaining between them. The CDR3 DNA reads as TGTGCCAGCAGTGGCCCCCGCTCTACCAGTACTAACATGAACACTGAAGCTTTCTTT. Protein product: CASSGPRSTSTNMNTEAFF.

DNA for the CDR3: TGTGCCAGCAAGGGGGAAATTGGTGGCTACACCTTC. Translated: CASKGEIGGYTF. The chain employs TRBV2 and TRBJ1-2; tentatively, D is TRBD1 (6 bases). The V and J ends lost 7 bases and 7 bases respectively, with 13 bases between them. CDR3 size: 12 residues. Germline values: CDR1 SNHLY, CDR2 FYNNEI.

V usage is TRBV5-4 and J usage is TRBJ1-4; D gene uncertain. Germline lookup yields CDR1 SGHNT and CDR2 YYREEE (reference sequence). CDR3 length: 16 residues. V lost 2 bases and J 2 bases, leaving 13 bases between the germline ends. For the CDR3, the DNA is TGTGCCAGCAGCTTAAGGTCCGGCGGGACTAATGAAAAACTGTTTTTT. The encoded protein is CASSLRSGGTNEKLFF.

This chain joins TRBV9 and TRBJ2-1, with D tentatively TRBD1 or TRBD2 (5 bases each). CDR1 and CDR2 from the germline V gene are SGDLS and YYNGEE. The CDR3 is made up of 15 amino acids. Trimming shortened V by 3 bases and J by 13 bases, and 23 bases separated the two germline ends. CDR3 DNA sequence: TGTGCCAGCAGCGAGGTCCCCGGGACGAGCTCCCCTCAGTTCTTC. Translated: CASSEVPGTSSPQFF. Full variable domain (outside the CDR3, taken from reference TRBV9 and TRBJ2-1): DSGVTQTPKHLITATGQRVTLRCSPRSGDLSVYWYQQSLDQGLQFLIQYYNGEERAKGNILERFSAQQFPDLHSELNLSSLELGDSALYFCASSEVPGTSSPQFFGPGTRLTVL.

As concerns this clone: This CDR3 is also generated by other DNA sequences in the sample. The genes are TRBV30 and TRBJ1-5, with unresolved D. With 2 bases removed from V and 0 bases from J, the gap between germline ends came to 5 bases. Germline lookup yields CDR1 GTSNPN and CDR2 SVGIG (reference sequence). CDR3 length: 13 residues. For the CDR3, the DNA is TGTGCCTGGAGTAGGGATAGCAATCAGCCCCAGCATTTT. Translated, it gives CAWSRDSNQPQHF.

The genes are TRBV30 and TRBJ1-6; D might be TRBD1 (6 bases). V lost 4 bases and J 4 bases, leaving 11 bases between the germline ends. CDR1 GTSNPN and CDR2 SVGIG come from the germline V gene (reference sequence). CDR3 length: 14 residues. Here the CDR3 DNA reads TGTGCCTGGACCGGGACAACATATAATTCACCCCTCCACTTT. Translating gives CAWTGTTYNSPLHF.

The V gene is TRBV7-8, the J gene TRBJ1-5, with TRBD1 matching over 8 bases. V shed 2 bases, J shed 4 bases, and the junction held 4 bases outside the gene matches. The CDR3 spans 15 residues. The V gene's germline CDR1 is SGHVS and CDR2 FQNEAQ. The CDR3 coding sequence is TGTGCCAGCAGCTTATCAGGGGGCGCGAATCAGCCCCAGCATTTT. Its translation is CASSLSGGANQPQHF.

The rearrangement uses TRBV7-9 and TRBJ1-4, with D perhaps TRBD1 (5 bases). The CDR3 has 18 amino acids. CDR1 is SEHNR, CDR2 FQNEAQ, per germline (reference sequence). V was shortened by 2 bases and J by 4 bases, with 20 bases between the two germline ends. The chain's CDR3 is CASSLPEYETVINEKLFF. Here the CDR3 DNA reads TGTGCCAGCAGCTTACCGGAATACGAGACAGTCATTAATGAAAAACTGTTTTTT.

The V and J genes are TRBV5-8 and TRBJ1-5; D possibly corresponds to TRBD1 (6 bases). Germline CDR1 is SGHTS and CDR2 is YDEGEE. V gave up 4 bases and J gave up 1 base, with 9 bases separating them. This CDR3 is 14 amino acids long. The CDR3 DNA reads TGTGCCAGCAGCCCCGGGGGCAGCAATCAGCCCCAGCATTTT. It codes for CASSPGGSNQPQHF.

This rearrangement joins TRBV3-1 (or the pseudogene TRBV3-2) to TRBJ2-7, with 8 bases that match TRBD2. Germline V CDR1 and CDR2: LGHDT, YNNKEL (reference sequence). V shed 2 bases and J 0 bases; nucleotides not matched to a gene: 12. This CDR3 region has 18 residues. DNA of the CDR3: TGTGCCAGCAGCCAATCCCCCGGGAAGCGGGGGTCCTCCTACGAGCAGTACTTC. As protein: CASSQSPGKRGSSYEQYF.

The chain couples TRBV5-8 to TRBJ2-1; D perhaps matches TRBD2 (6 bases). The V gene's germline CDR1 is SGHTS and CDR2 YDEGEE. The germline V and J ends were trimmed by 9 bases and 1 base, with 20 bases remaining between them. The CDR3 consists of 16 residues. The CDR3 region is CATNPLAGTSYNEQFF. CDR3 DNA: TGTGCCACTAACCCTTTGGCGGGAACTTCCTACAATGAGCAGTTCTTC.

CDR3 DNA: TGTGCCAGCAGTGATTCCGGGACTAGCGGGGGGGCCTGGGAGACCCAGTACTTC. The encoded protein is CASSDSGTSGGAWETQYF. This chain connects TRBV25-1 to TRBJ2-5; 16 bases are shared with TRBD2. Germline values: CDR1 MGHDK, CDR2 SYGVNS. The V and J ends lost 3 bases and 5 bases, in that order; junction bases with no gene match: 9. The CDR3 runs to 18 residues.

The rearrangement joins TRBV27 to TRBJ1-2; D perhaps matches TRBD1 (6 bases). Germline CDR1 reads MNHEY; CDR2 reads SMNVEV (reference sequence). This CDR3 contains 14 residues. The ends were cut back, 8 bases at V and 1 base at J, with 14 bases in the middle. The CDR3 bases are TGTGCCAGCGGCGGGACACCGTTTAACTATGGCTACACCTTC. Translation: CASGGTPFNYGYTF.

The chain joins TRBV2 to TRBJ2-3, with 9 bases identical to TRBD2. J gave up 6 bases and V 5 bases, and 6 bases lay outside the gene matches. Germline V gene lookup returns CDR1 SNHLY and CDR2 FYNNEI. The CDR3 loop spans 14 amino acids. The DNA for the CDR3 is TGTGCCAGCAGTCTTAGCGGGGGCGCGGATACGCAGTATTTT. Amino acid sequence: CASSLSGGADTQYF. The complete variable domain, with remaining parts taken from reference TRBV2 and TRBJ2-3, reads EPEVTQTPSHQVTQMGQEVILRCVPISNHLYFYWYRQILGQKVEFLVSFYNNEISEKSEIFDDQFSVERPDGSNFTLKIRSTKLEDSAMYFCASSLSGGADTQYFGPGTRLTVL.

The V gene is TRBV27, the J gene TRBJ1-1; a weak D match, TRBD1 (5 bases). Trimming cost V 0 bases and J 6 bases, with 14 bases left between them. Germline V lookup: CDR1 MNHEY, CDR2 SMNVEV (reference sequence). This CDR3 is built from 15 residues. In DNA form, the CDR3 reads TGTGCCAGCAGTTTATCCAGGGAGGCCCACCCTGAAGCTTTCTTT. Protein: CASSLSREAHPEAFF.

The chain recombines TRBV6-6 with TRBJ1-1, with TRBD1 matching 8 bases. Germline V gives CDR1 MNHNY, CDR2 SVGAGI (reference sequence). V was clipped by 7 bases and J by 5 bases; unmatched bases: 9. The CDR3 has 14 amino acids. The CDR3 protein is CASTNDRGGTEAFF. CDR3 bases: TGTGCCAGCACAAACGACAGGGGCGGGACTGAAGCTTTCTTT.

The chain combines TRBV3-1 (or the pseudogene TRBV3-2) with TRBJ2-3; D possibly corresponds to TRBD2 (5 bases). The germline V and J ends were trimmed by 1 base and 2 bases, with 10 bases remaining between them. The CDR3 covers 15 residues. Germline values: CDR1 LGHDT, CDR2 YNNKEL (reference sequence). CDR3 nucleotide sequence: TGTGCCAGCAGCCAAGTACTAGGCATCACAGATACGCAGTATTTT. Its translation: CASSQVLGITDTQYF.

The DNA for the CDR3 is TGTGCCAGCAGCCTAAGACAGGGTCCCGGGGAGCTGTTTTTT. Translated: CASSLRQGPGELFF. The chain has TRBV6-5 and TRBJ2-2; the match to TRBD1 covers 7 bases. There are 14 residues in the CDR3. The V gene's germline CDR1 is MNHEY and CDR2 SVGAGI. V was clipped by 6 bases and J by 6 bases; unmatched bases: 7.

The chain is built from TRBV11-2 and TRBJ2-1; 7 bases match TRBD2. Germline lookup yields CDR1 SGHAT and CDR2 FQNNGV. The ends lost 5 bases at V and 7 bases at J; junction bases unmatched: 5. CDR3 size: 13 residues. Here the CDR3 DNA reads TGTGCCAGCAGCCGAGTACTAGCGAATGAGCAGTTCTTC. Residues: CASSRVLANEQFF. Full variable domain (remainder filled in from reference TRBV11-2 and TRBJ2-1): EAGVAQSPRYKIIEKRQSVAFWCNPISGHATLYWYQQILGQGPKLLIQFQNNGVVDDSQLPKDRFSAERLKGVDSTLKIQPAKLEDSAVYLCASSRVLANEQFFGPGTRLTVL.

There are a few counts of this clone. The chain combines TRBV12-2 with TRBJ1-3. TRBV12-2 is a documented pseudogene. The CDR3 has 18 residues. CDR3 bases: TGTGCAAGTCGCTTACCGCCCGCGAGGCCCTACTCTGGAAACACCATATATTTT. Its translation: CASRLPPARPYSGNTIYF.